The source of this TCR beta chain is a study of blood T cell repertoires in COVID-19. Across the study: The United States, Italy and Spain provided the acute and convalescent COVID-19 samples.

Authors' processing steps: For nucleated cells, counts were estimated from reference gene primer amplification. Method: immunoSEQ multiplex PCR; TCRdb's copy keeps in-frame clones and lacks some. V, J and clone size are those of that table, while D and trimming were read from the DNA. The table lists about 240,000 clones, 65% to 85% of them singletons. The CDR3 covers 17 residues. Germline values: CDR1 SGHRS, CDR2 YFSETQ. The V and J ends lost 4 bases and 3 bases, in that order; junction bases with no gene match: 15. The TCR originated in a human donor in a cohort sampled during active COVID-19. The sample comprised peripheral blood. The rearrangement links TRBV5-1 to TRBJ2-7; TRBD1 matches 8 bases. The CDR3 bases are TGCGCCAGCAGCCCAGACCCGGACAGGGCTCTTTTCTACGAGCAGTACTTC. The encoded protein is CASSPDPDRALFYEQYF.